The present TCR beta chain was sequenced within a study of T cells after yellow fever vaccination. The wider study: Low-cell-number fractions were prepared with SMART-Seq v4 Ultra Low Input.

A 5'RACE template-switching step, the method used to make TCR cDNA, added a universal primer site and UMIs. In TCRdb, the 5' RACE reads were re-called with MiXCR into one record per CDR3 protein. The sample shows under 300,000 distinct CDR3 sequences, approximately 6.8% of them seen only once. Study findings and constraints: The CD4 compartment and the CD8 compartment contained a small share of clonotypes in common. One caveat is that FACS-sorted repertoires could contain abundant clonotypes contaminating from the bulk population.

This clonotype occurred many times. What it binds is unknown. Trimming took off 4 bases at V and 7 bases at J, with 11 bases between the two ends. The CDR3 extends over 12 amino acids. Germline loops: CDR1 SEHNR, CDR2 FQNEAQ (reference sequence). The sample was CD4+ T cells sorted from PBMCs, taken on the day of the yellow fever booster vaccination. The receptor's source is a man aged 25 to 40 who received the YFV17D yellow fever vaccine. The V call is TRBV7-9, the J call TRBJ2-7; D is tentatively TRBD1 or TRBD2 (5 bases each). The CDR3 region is CASSSGRREQYF. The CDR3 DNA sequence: TGTGCCAGCAGCTCGGGGCGCAGGGAGCAGTACTTC.